One and the same sample provided the 25 T cell receptor beta chains below, sequenced in a study of resident and recirculating memory T cells in vitiligo. This table comes from immunoSEQ multiplex PCR, and its TCRdb copy is limited to in-frame clones, with some not included. The sample gives tens of thousands of clones, about 89% of which show up once; 4.9% is in the top ten. Source material: blood. The receptor source for this set is a male donor with vitiligo.

The chain carries TRBV6-6 and TRBJ2-7; 9 bases agree with TRBD1. Looked up from germline, CDR1 is MNHNY and CDR2 is SVGAGI (reference sequence). Trimming at V came to 5 bases and at J to 2 bases, leaving 4 bases not matched to a gene. This CDR3 has 14 residues. This CDR3 reads CASSTGQGTYEQYF. DNA for the CDR3: TGTGCCAGCAGTACCGGACAGGGGACCTACGAGCAGTACTTC.

The chain has TRBV2 and TRBJ2-7; 8 bases match TRBD1. The CDR3 totals 14 residues. With 7 bases clipped from V and 4 bases from J, the junction kept 9 bases outside the gene matches. Germline V gives CDR1 SNHLY, CDR2 FYNNEI. CDR3 protein: CASITQGARYEQYF. DNA for the CDR3: TGTGCCAGCATCACCCAGGGGGCGAGGTACGAGCAGTACTTC. Supplemented by reference TRBV2 and TRBJ2-7, the full variable domain reads EPEVTQTPSHQVTQMGQEVILRCVPISNHLYFYWYRQILGQKVEFLVSFYNNEISEKSEIFDDQFSVERPDGSNFTLKIRSTKLEDSAMYFCASITQGARYEQYFGPGTRLTVT.

The rearrangement uses TRBV30 and TRBJ1-1, with TRBD1 identical over 8 bases. V gave up 3 bases and J gave up 7 bases; unmatched junction bases: 7. CDR1 GTSNPN and CDR2 SVGIG come from the germline V gene (reference sequence). The CDR3 contains 13 residues. CDR3 nucleotide sequence: TGTGCCTGGAGCGAAGGGGACAGGATTGAAGCTTTCTTT. Protein product: CAWSEGDRIEAFF.

The gene calls are TRBV27 and TRBJ2-3; 13 nucleotides agree with TRBD2. Germline V gene lookup returns CDR1 MNHEY and CDR2 SMNVEV (reference sequence). CDR3 length: 19 amino acids. V trimming: 5 bases; J trimming: 2 bases; junction bases outside the gene matches: 13. CDR3 coding DNA: TGTGCCAGCAGTGTACTGACAGGGGGACTAGCGGGGCCCACAGATACGCAGTATTTT. Amino acid sequence: CASSVLTGGLAGPTDTQYF.

The chain joins TRBV5-4 to TRBJ2-7; maybe TRBD1 (6 bases). The germline V and J ends were trimmed by 4 bases and 2 bases, with 13 bases remaining between them. The CDR3 is made up of 14 amino acids. CDR1 and CDR2 from the germline V gene are SGHNT and YYREEE (reference sequence). This chain's CDR3 is CASSVSQGAYEQYF. DNA for the CDR3: TGTGCCAGCAGCGTATCACAGGGAGCCTACGAGCAGTACTTC.

The V call is TRBV9, the J call TRBJ1-2; D remains ambiguous. The germline V and J ends were trimmed by 7 bases and 0 bases, with 16 bases remaining between them. Germline assignment: CDR1 SGDLS and CDR2 YYNGEE. The CDR3 loop spans 15 amino acids. This chain's CDR3 is CASGGGFGSNYGYTF. CDR3 nucleotide sequence: TGTGCCAGCGGTGGCGGGTTCGGGTCTAACTATGGCTACACCTTC.

The chain recombines TRBV10-3 with TRBJ2-7; 7 bases map to TRBD1. CDR3 length: 13 residues. The V gene's germline CDR1 is ENHRY and CDR2 SYGVKD. The V gene end was trimmed by 7 bases and the J gene end by 1 base; junction bases not matched to a gene: 4. The CDR3 bases are TGTGCCATCAATGGGGGACAGTCCTACGAGCAGTACTTC. The encoded protein is CAINGGQSYEQYF.

The chain combines TRBV7-2 with TRBJ1-1, with D possibly being TRBD1 (6 bases). With 7 bases removed from V and 0 bases from J, the gap between germline ends came to 12 bases. The germline V gene encodes CDR1 SGHTA and CDR2 FQGNSA. The CDR3 is made up of 14 amino acids. The CDR3 DNA reads TGTGCCAGCAACCAGGGGCGGATGAACACTGAAGCTTTCTTT. Protein sequence: CASNQGRMNTEAFF.

The genes are TRBV7-9 and TRBJ1-1, with D tentatively TRBD1 (6 bases). Between the trimmed V and J ends, which lost 5 bases and 1 base, there was a span of 11 bases. The CDR3 sequence is 14 residues long. Per the germline V gene, CDR1 is SEHNR and CDR2 is FQNEAQ (reference sequence). CDR3 bases: TGTGCCAGCAGCCCGGGACAAACGAACACTGAAGCTTTCTTT. Translation: CASSPGQTNTEAFF.

The J gene is TRBJ1-5, the V gene TRBV6-1; 7 nucleotides match TRBD1. The CDR3 totals 15 residues. V lost 10 bases, J lost 3 bases, and 12 bases stayed unmatched. CDR1 is MNHNS, CDR2 SASEGT, per germline. CDR3 residues: CAIKVSGQLNQPQHF. CDR3 DNA: TGTGCCATCAAAGTATCGGGACAGCTCAATCAGCCCCAGCATTTT.

The chain uses TRBV7-9 and TRBJ1-1; possible D gene TRBD1, 6 bases. This CDR3 has 14 amino acids. Trimming stripped 5 bases from V and 1 base from J, with 11 bases between. CDR1 and CDR2 (germline): SEHNR, FQNEAQ (reference sequence). The DNA for the CDR3 is TGTGCCAGCAGCCGGGGACACCAGAACACTGAAGCTTTCTTT. Its protein is CASSRGHQNTEAFF.

The V and J genes are TRBV18 and TRBJ2-3, with D tentatively TRBD2 (6 bases). Germline lookup yields CDR1 KGHSH and CDR2 LQKENI. This CDR3 region has 21 residues. The ends were cut back, 3 bases at V and 0 bases at J, with 28 bases in the middle. In nucleotides, the CDR3 is TGTGCCAGCTCACCCTCAGGTCTCAGGGATAGCGGCAAAACTAGCACAGATACGCAGTATTTT. Its translation: CASSPSGLRDSGKTSTDTQYF.

This chain uses TRBV6-5 with TRBJ2-7, with a possible D match to TRBD2 (7 bases). This CDR3 has 14 residues. Trimming left V 2 bases short and J 6 bases short, with 14 bases between. The germline gives CDR1 MNHEY, CDR2 SVGAGI. CDR3 protein: CASSYQGRTSEQYF. The CDR3 DNA follows: TGTGCCAGCAGTTACCAGGGGCGGACTAGCGAGCAGTACTTC.

V usage is TRBV15 and J usage is TRBJ2-7; D may be TRBD2 (6 bases). The germline V gene has CDR1 LNHNV and CDR2 YYDKDF (reference sequence). Trimming left V 0 bases short and J 0 bases short, with 12 bases between. CDR3 length equals 16 residues. CDR3 in amino acids: CATSRERDWSSYEQYF. CDR3 nucleotide sequence: TGTGCCACCAGCAGAGAACGGGACTGGAGCTCCTACGAGCAGTACTTC.

The CDR3 sequence is CASSLSPSPNSPLHF. CDR3 coding DNA: TGTGCCAGCAGCTTGAGTCCCAGTCCGAATTCACCCCTCCACTTT. The chain carries TRBV5-6 and TRBJ1-6, with no clear D. V was clipped by 1 base and J by 7 bases, with 12 bases between them. CDR3 length: 15 residues. Germline CDR1 is SGHDT and CDR2 is YYEEEE.

This clone was picked up a small number of times. The chain links TRBV4-3 to TRBJ1-3; 8 bases line up with TRBD1. Germline V gives CDR1 LGHNA, CDR2 YSLEER. V lost 0 bases and J lost 10; bases outside the gene matches: 5. This CDR3 comprises 14 residues. CDR3: CASSQETGTGTIYF. DNA of the CDR3: TGCGCCAGCAGCCAAGAGACAGGGACAGGAACCATATATTTT.

Relative to its sample, this clone is medium-sized. The J gene is TRBJ1-1, the V gene TRBV2; maybe TRBD1 (5 bases). Between the trimmed V and J ends, which lost 6 bases and 3 bases, there was a span of 11 bases. The CDR3 has 13 residues. CDR1 is SNHLY, CDR2 FYNNEI, per germline. This CDR3 is CASSDRPYTEAFF. Here the CDR3 DNA reads TGTGCCAGCAGCGACAGACCATACACTGAAGCTTTCTTT. Full variable domain (remainder filled in from reference TRBV2 and TRBJ1-1): EPEVTQTPSHQVTQMGQEVILRCVPISNHLYFYWYRQILGQKVEFLVSFYNNEISEKSEIFDDQFSVERPDGSNFTLKIRSTKLEDSAMYFCASSDRPYTEAFFGQGTRLTVV.

This CDR3 reads CASSLEVTRDSYTF. CDR3 coding DNA: TGCGCCAGCAGCTTGGAAGTGACTCGGGATAGCTACACCTTC. The rearrangement uses TRBV5-1 and TRBJ1-2; the D is unclear. Germline lookup yields CDR1 SGHRS and CDR2 YFSETQ. V was cut by 0 bases and J by 9 bases, with 15 bases left in between. The CDR3 is 14 amino acids.

About this clone itself: Different DNA sequences within this sample yield the same CDR3. The chain couples TRBV5-1 to TRBJ2-3; 12 bases are shared with TRBD2. The CDR3 totals 15 residues. V lost 3 bases and J lost 3; bases outside the gene matches: 2. Germline CDR1 is SGHRS and CDR2 is YFSETQ. CDR3: CASSWGTSGTDTQYF. CDR3 in DNA: TGCGCCAGCAGCTGGGGGACTAGCGGGACAGATACGCAGTATTTT.

The gene calls are TRBV18 and TRBJ1-2; D is ambiguous. This CDR3 spans 15 amino acids. V dropped 8 bases and J dropped 1 base, with 17 bases sitting between them. Looked up from germline, CDR1 is KGHSH and CDR2 is LQKENI. In DNA form, the CDR3 reads TGTGCCAGCAGCCCACTAGAGGACTTTAACTATGGCTACACCTTC. It is translated as CASSPLEDFNYGYTF.

CDR3 DNA: TGTGCCAGCTCACCGGCTAGCGGGGCTGAGACCCAGTACTTC. Protein sequence: CASSPASGAETQYF. The genes are TRBV18 and TRBJ2-5; 9 nucleotides align to TRBD2. This CDR3 comprises 14 residues. Germline V gene sequence: CDR1 KGHSH, CDR2 LQKENI. V lost 3 bases, J lost 5 bases, and 4 bases stayed unmatched.

The genes are TRBV28 and TRBJ2-2; tentative D call: TRBD1 (5 bases). Trimming removed 6 bases at V and 6 bases at J, with 11 bases between. The CDR3 loop spans 13 amino acids. In germline, CDR1 is MDHEN, CDR2 SYDVKM. Written as DNA, the CDR3 is TGTGCCAGCAGCGCTGACAGCCCCGGGGAGCTGTTTTTT. This gives the protein CASSADSPGELFF.

The chain links TRBV4-3 to TRBJ1-3; TRBD1 is a possible D gene (5 bases). From germline, CDR1 is LGHNA and CDR2 YSLEER. This CDR3 spans 17 amino acids. Trimming took off 0 bases at V and 3 bases at J, with 15 bases between the two ends. DNA of the CDR3: TGCGCCAGCAGCCAAGATCGGCAGGGACTGGGTGGAAACACCATATATTTT. Translation gives CASSQDRQGLGGNTIYF.

The rearrangement links TRBV5-3 to TRBJ2-5; D might be TRBD1 (6 bases). TRBV5-3 carries the ORF label, with uncertain function. Trimming took 0 bases from V and 5 from J, leaving 17 bases between them. The CDR3 runs to 16 residues. For the CDR3, the DNA is TGTGCCAGAAGCTTGGCCCCTACAGGGACGGAGGAGACCCAGTACTTC. Its translation: CARSLAPTGTEETQYF.

This chain links TRBV9 with TRBJ2-1; TRBD1 agrees at 9 bases. Per the germline V gene, CDR1 is SGDLS and CDR2 is YYNGEE. Germline trimming cut 2 bases from V and 8 bases from J; bases unmatched to any gene: 5. The CDR3 is 14 amino acids. The CDR3 region is CASSVGQGWDEQFF. The CDR3 coding sequence is TGTGCCAGCAGCGTGGGACAGGGATGGGATGAGCAGTTCTTC.